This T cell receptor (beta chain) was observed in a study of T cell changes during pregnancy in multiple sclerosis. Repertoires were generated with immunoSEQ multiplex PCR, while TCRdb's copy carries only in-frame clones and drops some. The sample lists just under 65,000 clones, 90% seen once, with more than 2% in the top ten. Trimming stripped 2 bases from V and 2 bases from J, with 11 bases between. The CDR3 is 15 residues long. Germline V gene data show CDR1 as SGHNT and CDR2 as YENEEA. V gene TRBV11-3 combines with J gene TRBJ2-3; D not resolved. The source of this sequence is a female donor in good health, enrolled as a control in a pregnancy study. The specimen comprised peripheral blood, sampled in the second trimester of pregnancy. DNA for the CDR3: TGTGCCAGCAGCTTAAAGCGATCGGCCACAGATACGCAGTATTTT. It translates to CASSLKRSATDTQYF.